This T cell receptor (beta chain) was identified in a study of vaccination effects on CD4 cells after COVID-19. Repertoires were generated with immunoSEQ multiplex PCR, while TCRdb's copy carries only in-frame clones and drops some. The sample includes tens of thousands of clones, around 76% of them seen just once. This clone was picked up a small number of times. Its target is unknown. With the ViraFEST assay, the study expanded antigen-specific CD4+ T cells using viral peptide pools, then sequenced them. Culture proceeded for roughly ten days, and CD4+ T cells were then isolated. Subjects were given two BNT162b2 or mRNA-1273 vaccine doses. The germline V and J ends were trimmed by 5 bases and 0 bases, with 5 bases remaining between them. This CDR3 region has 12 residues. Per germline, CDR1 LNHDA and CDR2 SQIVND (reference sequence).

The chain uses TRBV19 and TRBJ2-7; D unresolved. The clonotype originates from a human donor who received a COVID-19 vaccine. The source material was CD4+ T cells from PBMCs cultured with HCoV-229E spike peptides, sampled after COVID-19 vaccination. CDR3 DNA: TGTGCCAGTAGTCAGAGCTCCTACGAGCAGTACTTC. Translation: CASSQSSYEQYF.